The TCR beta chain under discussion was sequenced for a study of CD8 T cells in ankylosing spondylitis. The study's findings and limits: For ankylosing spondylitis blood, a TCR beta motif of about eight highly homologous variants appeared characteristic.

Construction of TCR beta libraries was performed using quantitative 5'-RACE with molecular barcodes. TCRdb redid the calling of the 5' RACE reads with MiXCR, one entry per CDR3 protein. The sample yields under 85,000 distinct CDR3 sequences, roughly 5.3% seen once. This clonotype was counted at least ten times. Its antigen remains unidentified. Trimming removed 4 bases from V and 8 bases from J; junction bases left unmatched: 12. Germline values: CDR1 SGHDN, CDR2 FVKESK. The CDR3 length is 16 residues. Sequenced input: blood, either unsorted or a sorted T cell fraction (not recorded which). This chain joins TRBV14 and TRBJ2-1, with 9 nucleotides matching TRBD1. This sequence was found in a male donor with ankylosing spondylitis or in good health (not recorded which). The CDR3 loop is CASSRLPGQGGDEQFF. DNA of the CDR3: TGTGCCAGCAGCCGGCTTCCGGGACAGGGAGGAGATGAGCAGTTCTTC.